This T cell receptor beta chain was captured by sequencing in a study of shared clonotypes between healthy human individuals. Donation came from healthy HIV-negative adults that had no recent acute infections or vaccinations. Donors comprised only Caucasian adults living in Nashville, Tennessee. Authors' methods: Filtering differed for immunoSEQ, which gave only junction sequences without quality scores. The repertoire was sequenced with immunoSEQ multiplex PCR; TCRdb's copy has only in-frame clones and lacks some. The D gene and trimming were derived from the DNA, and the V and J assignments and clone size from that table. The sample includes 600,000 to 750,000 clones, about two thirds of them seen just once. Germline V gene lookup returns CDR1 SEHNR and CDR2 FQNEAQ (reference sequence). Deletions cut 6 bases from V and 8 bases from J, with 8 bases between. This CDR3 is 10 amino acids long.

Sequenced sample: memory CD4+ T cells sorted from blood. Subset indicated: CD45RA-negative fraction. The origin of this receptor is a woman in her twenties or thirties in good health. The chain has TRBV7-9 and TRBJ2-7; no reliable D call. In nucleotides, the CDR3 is TGTGCCAGCAGTGGTAGTAAGCAGTACTTC. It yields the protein CASSGSKQYF.